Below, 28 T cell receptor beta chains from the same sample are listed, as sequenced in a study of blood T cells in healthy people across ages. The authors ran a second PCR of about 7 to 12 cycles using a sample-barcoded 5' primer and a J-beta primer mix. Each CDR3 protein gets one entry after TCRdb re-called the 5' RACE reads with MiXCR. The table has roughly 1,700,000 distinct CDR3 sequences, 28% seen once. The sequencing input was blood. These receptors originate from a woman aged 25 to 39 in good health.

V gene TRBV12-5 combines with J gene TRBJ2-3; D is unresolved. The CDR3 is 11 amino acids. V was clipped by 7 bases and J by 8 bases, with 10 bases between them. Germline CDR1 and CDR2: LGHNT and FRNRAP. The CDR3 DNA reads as TGTGCTAGTGAAGTTAGAGCTACGCAGTATTTT. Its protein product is CASEVRATQYF.

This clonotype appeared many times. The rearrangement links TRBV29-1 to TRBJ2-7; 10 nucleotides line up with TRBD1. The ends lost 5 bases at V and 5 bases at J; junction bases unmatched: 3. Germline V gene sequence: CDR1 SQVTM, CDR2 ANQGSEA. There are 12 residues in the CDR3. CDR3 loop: CSVRDRGHEQYF. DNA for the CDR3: TGCAGCGTTCGGGACAGGGGCCACGAGCAGTACTTC.

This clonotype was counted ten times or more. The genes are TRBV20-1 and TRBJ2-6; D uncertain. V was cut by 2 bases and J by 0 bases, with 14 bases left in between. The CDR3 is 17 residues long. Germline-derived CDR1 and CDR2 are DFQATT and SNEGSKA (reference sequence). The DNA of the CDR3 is TGCAGTGCTAGAATCGCAGGTGCACCCTCTGGGGCCAACGTCCTGACTTTC. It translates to CSARIAGAPSGANVLTF.

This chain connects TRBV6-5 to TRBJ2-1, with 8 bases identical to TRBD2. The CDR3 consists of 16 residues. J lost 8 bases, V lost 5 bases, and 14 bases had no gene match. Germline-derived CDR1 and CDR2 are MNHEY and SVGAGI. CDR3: CASSTTGRGANHEQFF. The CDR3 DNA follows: TGTGCCAGCAGTACCACCGGGCGGGGGGCGAACCATGAGCAGTTCTTC.

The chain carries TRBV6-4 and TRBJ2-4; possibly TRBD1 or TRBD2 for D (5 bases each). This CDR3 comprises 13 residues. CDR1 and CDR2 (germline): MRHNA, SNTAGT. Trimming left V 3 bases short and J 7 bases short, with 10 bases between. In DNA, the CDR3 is TGTGCCAGCAGTGAAGTAGAGGGGAACATTCAGTACTTC. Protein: CASSEVEGNIQYF.

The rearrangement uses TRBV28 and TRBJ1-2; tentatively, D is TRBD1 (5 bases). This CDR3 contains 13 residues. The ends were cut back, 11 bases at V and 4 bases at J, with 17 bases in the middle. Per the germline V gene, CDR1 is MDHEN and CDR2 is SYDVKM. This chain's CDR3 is CAASPGGSYGYTF. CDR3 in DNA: TGTGCCGCCTCGCCGGGGGGGAGCTATGGCTACACCTTC.

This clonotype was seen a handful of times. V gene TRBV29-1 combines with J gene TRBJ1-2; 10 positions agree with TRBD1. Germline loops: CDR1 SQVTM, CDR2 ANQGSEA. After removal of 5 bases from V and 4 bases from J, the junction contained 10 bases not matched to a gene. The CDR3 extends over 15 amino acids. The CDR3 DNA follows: TGCAGCGTTAGGGTCCCGGGACAGGGGAGCTATGGCTACACCTTC. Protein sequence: CSVRVPGQGSYGYTF.

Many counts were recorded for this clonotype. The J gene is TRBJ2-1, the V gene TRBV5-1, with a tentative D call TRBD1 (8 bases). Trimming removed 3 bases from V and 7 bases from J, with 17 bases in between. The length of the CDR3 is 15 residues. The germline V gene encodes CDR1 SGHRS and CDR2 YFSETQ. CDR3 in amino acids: CASSSTGGVVNEQFF. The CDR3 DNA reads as TGCGCCAGCAGCTCCACAGGGGGGGTTGTGAATGAGCAGTTCTTC.

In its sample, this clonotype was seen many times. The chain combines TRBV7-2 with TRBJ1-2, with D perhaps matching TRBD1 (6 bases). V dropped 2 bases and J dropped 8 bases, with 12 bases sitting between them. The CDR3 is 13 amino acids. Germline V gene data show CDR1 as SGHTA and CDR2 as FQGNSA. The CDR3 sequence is CASSLFGGWGYTF. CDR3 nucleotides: TGTGCCAGCAGCTTATTCGGGGGCTGGGGCTACACCTTC.

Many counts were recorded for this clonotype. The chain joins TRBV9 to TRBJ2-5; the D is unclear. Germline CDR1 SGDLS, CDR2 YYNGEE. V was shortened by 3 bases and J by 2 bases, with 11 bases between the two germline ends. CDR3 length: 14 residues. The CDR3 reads CASSGFLGQETQYF. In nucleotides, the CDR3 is TGTGCCAGCAGCGGATTTTTGGGGCAAGAGACCCAGTACTTC.

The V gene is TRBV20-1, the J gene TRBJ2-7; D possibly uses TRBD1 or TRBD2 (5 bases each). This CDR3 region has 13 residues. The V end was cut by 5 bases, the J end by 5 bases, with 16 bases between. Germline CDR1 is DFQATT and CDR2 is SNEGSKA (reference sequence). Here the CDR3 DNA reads TGCAGTGCTTCTCGGGACCTCGGGAACGAGCAGTACTTC. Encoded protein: CSASRDLGNEQYF.

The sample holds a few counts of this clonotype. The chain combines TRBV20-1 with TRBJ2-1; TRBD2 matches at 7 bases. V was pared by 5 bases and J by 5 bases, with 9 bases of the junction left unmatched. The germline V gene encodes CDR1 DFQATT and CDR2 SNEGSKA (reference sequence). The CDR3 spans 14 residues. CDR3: CSAGWTSMNNEQFF. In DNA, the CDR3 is TGCAGTGCTGGCTGGACTAGTATGAACAATGAGCAGTTCTTC.

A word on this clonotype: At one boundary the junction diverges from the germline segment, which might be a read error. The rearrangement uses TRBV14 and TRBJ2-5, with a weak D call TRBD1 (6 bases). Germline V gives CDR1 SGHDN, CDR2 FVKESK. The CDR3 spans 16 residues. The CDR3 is CASNQKDGTFLETQYF. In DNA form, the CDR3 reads TGTGCCAGCAACCAAAAGGATGGGACATTTCTAGAGACCCAGTACTTC.

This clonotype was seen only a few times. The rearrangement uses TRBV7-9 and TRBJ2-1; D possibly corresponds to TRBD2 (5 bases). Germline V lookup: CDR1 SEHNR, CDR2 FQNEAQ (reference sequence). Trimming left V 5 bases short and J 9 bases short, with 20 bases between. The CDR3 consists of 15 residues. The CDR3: CASSPDPFTSAEQFF. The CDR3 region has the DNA TGTGCCAGCAGCCCTGACCCATTTACTAGTGCTGAGCAGTTCTTC.

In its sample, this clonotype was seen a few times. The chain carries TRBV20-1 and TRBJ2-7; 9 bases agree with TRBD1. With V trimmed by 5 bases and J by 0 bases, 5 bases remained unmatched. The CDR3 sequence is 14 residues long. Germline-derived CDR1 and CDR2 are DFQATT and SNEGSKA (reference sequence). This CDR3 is CSALRTGDSYEQYF. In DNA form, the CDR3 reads TGCAGTGCTCTTCGGACAGGGGACTCCTACGAGCAGTACTTC.

This CDR3 is CASSAEGGARSSGYTF. The CDR3 DNA sequence: TGTGCCAGCAGCGCGGAGGGGGGGGCGCGAAGCTCTGGCTACACCTTC. This chain joins TRBV9 and TRBJ1-2, with a weak D call TRBD1 (6 bases). This CDR3 has 16 amino acids. CDR1 is SGDLS and CDR2 is YYNGEE in the germline V gene. With 3 bases removed from V and 7 bases from J, the gap between germline ends came to 22 bases.

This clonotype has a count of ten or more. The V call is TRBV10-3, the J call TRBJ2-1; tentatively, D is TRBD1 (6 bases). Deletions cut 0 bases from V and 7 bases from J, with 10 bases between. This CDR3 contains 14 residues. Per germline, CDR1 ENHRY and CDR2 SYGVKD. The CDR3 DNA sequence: TGTGCCATCAGTGAGTCGGGGGCTGGGAATGAGCAGTTCTTC. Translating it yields CAISESGAGNEQFF.

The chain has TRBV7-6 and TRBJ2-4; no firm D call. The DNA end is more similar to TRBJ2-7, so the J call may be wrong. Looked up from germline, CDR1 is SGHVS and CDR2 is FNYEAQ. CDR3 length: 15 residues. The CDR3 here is CASSLAAEPVYEQYF. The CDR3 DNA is TGTGCCAGCAGCTTAGCGGCGGAACCCGTCTACGAGCAGTACTTC.

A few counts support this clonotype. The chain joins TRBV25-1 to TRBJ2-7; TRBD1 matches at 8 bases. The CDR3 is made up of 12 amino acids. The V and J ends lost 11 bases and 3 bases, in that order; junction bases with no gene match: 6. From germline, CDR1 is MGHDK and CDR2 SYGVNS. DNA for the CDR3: TGTGCCGGAAGGACAGGGAGCTACGAGCAGTACTTC. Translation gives CAGRTGSYEQYF.

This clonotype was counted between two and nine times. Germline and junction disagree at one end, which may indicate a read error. This CDR3 is CASSQDLGEGVTDTPYF. The CDR3 nucleotides are TGCGCCAGCAGCCAAGATCTCGGAGAGGGCGTGACAGATACGCCGTATTTT. The rearrangement links TRBV4-3 to TRBJ2-3; D might be TRBD1 or TRBD2, each matching 5 bases. Germline CDR1 LGHNA, CDR2 YSLEER. This CDR3 region has 17 residues.

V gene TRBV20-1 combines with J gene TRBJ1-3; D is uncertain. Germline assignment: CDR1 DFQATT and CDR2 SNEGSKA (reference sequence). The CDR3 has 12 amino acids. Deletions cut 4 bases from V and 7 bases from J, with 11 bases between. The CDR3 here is CSATDRRNTIYF. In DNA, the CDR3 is TGCAGTGCTACGGACCGCCGCAACACCATATATTTT.

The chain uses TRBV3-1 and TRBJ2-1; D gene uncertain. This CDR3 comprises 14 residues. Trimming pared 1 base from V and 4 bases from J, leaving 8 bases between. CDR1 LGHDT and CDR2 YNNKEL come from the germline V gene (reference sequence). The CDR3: CASSQARVYNEQFF. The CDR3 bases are TGTGCCAGCAGCCAAGCTAGGGTATACAATGAGCAGTTCTTC.

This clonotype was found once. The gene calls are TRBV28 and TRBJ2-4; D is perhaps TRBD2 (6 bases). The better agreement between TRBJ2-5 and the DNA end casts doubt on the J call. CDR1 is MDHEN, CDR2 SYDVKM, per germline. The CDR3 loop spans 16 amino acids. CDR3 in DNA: TGTGCCAGCAGCCCGGGGGAAAAGGCACTTCAAGAGACCCAGTACTTC. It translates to CASSPGEKALQETQYF.

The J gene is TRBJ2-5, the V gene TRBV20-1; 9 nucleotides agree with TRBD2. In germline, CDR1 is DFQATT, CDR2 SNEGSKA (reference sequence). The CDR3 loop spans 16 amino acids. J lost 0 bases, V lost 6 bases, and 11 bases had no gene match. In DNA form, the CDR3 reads TGCAGTGCAAGCAGAAGTAGCGGGGGAGACCAAGAGACCCAGTACTTC. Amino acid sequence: CSASRSSGGDQETQYF.

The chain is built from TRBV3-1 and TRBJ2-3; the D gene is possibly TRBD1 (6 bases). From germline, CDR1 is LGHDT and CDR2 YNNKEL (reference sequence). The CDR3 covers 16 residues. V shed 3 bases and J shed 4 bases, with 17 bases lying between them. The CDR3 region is CASSQHPQGRADTQYF. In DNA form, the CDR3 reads TGTGCCAGCAGCCAGCACCCTCAGGGGCGCGCAGATACGCAGTATTTT.

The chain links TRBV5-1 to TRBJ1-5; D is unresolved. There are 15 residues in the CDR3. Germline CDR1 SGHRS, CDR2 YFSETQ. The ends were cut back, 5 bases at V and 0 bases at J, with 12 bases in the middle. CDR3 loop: CASRIGTDSNQPQHF. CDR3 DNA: TGCGCCAGCAGGATCGGCACCGATAGCAATCAGCCCCAGCATTTT.

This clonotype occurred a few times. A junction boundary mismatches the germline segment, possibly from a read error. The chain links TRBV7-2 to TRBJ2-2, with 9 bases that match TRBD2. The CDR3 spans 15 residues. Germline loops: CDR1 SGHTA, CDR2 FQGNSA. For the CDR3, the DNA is TGTGCCAGCGGCTTATCTAGCGGGGCTACCGGGGAGCTGTTTTTT. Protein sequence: CASGLSSGATGELFF.

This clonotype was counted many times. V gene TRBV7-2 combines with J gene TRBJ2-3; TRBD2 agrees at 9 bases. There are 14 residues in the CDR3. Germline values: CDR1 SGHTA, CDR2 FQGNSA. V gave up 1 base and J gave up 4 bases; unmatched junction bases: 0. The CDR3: CASSLVAGADTQYF. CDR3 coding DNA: TGTGCCAGCAGCTTAGTAGCGGGAGCAGATACGCAGTATTTT.